The 18 T cell receptor beta chains presented below share a single source sample, sequenced in a study of blood T cells in healthy people across ages. The second PCR ran roughly 6 to 12 cycles with a sample-barcoded 5' primer and J-beta primers. TCRdb reanalysed the 5' RACE reads using MiXCR and keeps one entry per CDR3 protein. In the table there are over a million distinct CDR3 sequences, 42% of which are singletons. Sequencing was done on a sample of blood. Every receptor here comes from a young woman in good health.

There are a few counts of this clonotype. The chain recombines TRBV6-6 with TRBJ1-1; D unresolved. The CDR3 consists of 12 residues. V gave up 7 bases and J gave up 6 bases, with 12 bases separating them. Germline V CDR1 and CDR2: MNHNY, SVGAGI (reference sequence). CDR3 sequence reads: CASNPPGAEAFF. CDR3 DNA sequence: TGTGCCAGCAACCCGCCCGGAGCTGAAGCTTTCTTT.

The chain employs TRBV20-1 and TRBJ1-5; 8 nucleotides align to TRBD1. This CDR3 spans 15 amino acids. Germline CDR1 DFQATT, CDR2 SNEGSKA (reference sequence). The V gene end was trimmed by 6 bases and the J gene end by 3 bases; junction bases not matched to a gene: 10. The CDR3 spells CSAARTGSTNQPQHF. CDR3 bases: TGCAGTGCAGCCCGGACAGGGAGTACCAATCAGCCCCAGCATTTT.

This clonotype was seen many times. The chain is built from TRBV5-1 and TRBJ2-1, with 8 bases identical to TRBD1. Germline-derived CDR1 and CDR2 are SGHRS and YFSETQ. CDR3 length: 16 residues. V shed 5 bases, J shed 2 bases, and the junction held 9 bases outside the gene matches. Written as DNA, the CDR3 is TGCGCCAGCAGACCCGGGACAGGACCTACCTACAATGAGCAGTTCTTC. It encodes CASRPGTGPTYNEQFF.

This clonotype was recorded once. The rearrangement uses TRBV20-1 and TRBJ2-1; D unclear. The CDR3 length is 17 residues. Per the germline V gene, CDR1 is DFQATT and CDR2 is SNEGSKA (reference sequence). Trimming took off 0 bases at V and 1 base at J, with 16 bases between the two ends. The CDR3 loop is CSARDHLSEFSYNEQFF. The DNA of the CDR3 is TGCAGTGCTAGAGACCACCTCTCGGAGTTTTCCTACAATGAGCAGTTCTTC.

This clonotype was seen only a few times. A junction boundary mismatches the germline segment, possibly from a read error. V is TRBV20-1 and J is TRBJ1-5; D is possibly TRBD1 (5 bases). CDR3 size: 14 residues. Germline assignment: CDR1 DFQATT and CDR2 SNEGSKA (reference sequence). This CDR3 reads CSAMRQTGNLPQHF. CDR3 sequence (DNA): TGCAGTGCTATGAGACAGACCGGGAATCTGCCCCAGCATTTT.

There are a few counts of this clonotype. The chain couples TRBV10-2 to TRBJ2-1, with D possibly matching TRBD2 (5 bases). CDR1 is WSHSY, CDR2 SAAADI, per germline. The V end lost 6 bases, the J end lost 0 bases, and 15 bases lay between the germline ends. This CDR3 is built from 16 residues. CDR3 sequence: CASRSGSMFSYNEQFF. DNA of the CDR3: TGCGCCAGCAGGAGTGGGAGTATGTTCTCCTACAATGAGCAGTTCTTC.

In its sample, this clonotype was seen a few times. The gene calls are TRBV6-1 and TRBJ2-1, with no clear D. Germline CDR1 reads MNHNS; CDR2 reads SASEGT. The CDR3 sequence is 13 residues long. The V gene lost 3 bases and the J gene lost 5 bases, with 8 bases spanning the gap. CDR3 region: CASSEAVNNEQFF. For the CDR3, the DNA is TGTGCCAGCAGTGAGGCAGTTAACAATGAGCAGTTCTTC.

The chain links TRBV28 to TRBJ2-5, with 8 positions matching TRBD1. V lost 3 bases and J lost 3; bases outside the gene matches: 12. CDR1 MDHEN and CDR2 SYDVKM come from the germline V gene. CDR3 length equals 17 residues. CDR3 residues: CASSFQGARQGKETQYF. The DNA for the CDR3 is TGTGCCAGCAGTTTTCAGGGGGCCCGGCAGGGTAAAGAGACCCAGTACTTC.

This chain connects TRBV29-1 to TRBJ1-4, with D uncertain. Looked up from germline, CDR1 is SQVTM and CDR2 is ANQGSEA. The CDR3 consists of 10 residues. Trimming cost V 6 bases and J 5 bases, with 4 bases left between them. This CDR3 reads CSVFNEKLFF. Here the CDR3 DNA reads TGCAGCGTCTTCAATGAAAAACTGTTTTTT. Complete variable domain (other parts from reference TRBV29-1 and TRBJ1-4): SAVISQKPSRDICQRGTSLTIQCQVDSQVTMMFWYRQQPGQSLTLIATANQGSEATYESGFVIDKFPISRPNLTFSTLTVSNMSPEDSSIYLCSVFNEKLFFGSGTQLSVL.

The V call is TRBV20-1, the J call TRBJ2-5, with TRBD2 matching 12 bases. Germline V gene data show CDR1 as DFQATT and CDR2 as SNEGSKA (reference sequence). The CDR3 extends over 15 amino acids. Trimming removed 3 bases from V and 5 bases from J; junction bases left unmatched: 7. CDR3 nucleotides: TGCAGTGCTAGTCCTAGCGGGAGGGTGCGGGAGACCCAGTACTTC. Translated, it gives CSASPSGRVRETQYF.

The chain links TRBV7-2 to TRBJ2-7; weak D call: TRBD2 (5 bases). This CDR3 comprises 14 residues. Germline CDR1 and CDR2: SGHTA and FQGNSA. Deletions cut 0 bases from V and 2 bases from J, with 8 bases between. CDR3 loop: CASSLARAAYEQYF. The CDR3 DNA reads TGTGCCAGCAGCTTAGCGCGGGCGGCCTACGAGCAGTACTTC. Together with reference TRBV7-2 and TRBJ2-7, the CDR3 gives the full variable domain: GAGVSQSPSNKVTEKGKDVELRCDPISGHTALYWYRQSLGQGLEFLIYFQGNSAPDKSGLPSDRFSAERTGGSVSTLTIQRTQQEDSAVYLCASSLARAAYEQYFGPGTRLTVT.

This sequence joins TRBV2 and TRBJ2-5; D might be TRBD1 (6 bases). Trimming removed 8 bases from V and 4 bases from J, with 11 bases in between. Germline V lookup: CDR1 SNHLY, CDR2 FYNNEI. The CDR3 length is 12 residues. The CDR3 protein is CASCRGRETQYF. The CDR3 region has the DNA TGTGCCAGCTGCAGGGGACGAGAGACCCAGTACTTC.

The chain carries TRBV7-2 and TRBJ2-5; TRBD2 might be the D (6 bases). The CDR3 has 14 amino acids. The V gene lost 4 bases and the J gene lost 11 bases, with 20 bases spanning the gap. The V gene's germline CDR1 is SGHTA and CDR2 FQGNSA. The CDR3 is CASSSVNSGGGQYF. CDR3 bases: TGTGCCAGCAGCTCCGTTAATAGCGGAGGCGGGCAGTACTTC.

This chain links TRBV19 with TRBJ1-2, with 10 bases fitting TRBD1. CDR1 and CDR2 from the germline V gene are LNHDA and SQIVND (reference sequence). V was clipped by 1 base and J by 2 bases; unmatched bases: 7. The CDR3 loop spans 17 amino acids. The CDR3 loop is CASSIGDRGRLNYGYTF. CDR3 coding DNA: TGTGCCAGTAGTATAGGCGACAGGGGGCGGTTGAACTATGGCTACACCTTC.

The chain couples TRBV5-6 to TRBJ2-1; 8 nucleotides align to TRBD1. Germline V gives CDR1 SGHDT, CDR2 YYEEEE. The junction had 10 bases not matched to a gene; V was cut back by 4 bases and J by 4 bases. This CDR3 is built from 16 residues. CDR3 DNA sequence: TGTGCCAGCAGCCCGTCAGACACAGGGGGGTACAATGAGCAGTTCTTC. Encoded protein: CASSPSDTGGYNEQFF.

The gene calls are TRBV5-1 and TRBJ2-1, with a weak D call TRBD2 (5 bases). CDR1 and CDR2 from the germline V gene are SGHRS and YFSETQ. The CDR3 sequence is 16 residues long. Trimming stripped 0 bases from V and 4 bases from J, with 14 bases between. DNA of the CDR3: TGCGCCAGCAGCTTGGCGGACTTTCGAACTTACAATGAGCAGTTCTTC. As protein: CASSLADFRTYNEQFF.

The chain carries TRBV28 and TRBJ1-2, with 8 bases lining up with TRBD1. V was clipped by 4 bases and J by 7 bases; unmatched bases: 8. Germline CDR1 MDHEN, CDR2 SYDVKM. The CDR3 runs to 14 residues. CDR3 protein: CASSSPDRVGGYTF. CDR3 DNA: TGTGCCAGCAGTTCCCCGGACAGGGTCGGTGGCTACACCTTC.

The V call is TRBV6-5, the J call TRBJ2-5; 9 bases are a match to TRBD2. The CDR3 length is 15 residues. The germline gives CDR1 MNHEY, CDR2 SVGAGI. V shed 6 bases, J shed 2 bases, and the junction held 7 bases outside the gene matches. As DNA, the CDR3 is TGTGCCAGCAGCGAACCGACTAGCGGACAAGAGACCCAGTACTTC. This sequence encodes CASSEPTSGQETQYF.